The rows below give T cell receptor beta chains drawn from one sample of a study of blood T cell repertoires in COVID-19. TCRdb's copy holds only in-frame clones and misses some; the assay was immunoSEQ multiplex PCR. The sample includes roughly 250,000 clones, 88% of them seen just once. Sample: peripheral blood. These receptors came from a woman aged 25 to 39 with acute or convalescent COVID-19. Each CDR3 is given with its conserved first and last residue. The D gene is left open where the match is weak. Only some rows state a clone size, as once, few, many or a class for expanded clones.

V gene,D gene,clone size,J gene,CDR3 DNA,CDR3 protein
TRBV11-3,-,-,TRBJ2-3,TGTGCCAGCAGCTTAGACTCAGATACGCAGTATTTT,CASSLDSDTQYF
TRBV19,TRBD2,-,TRBJ2-5,TGTGCCAGTAGCCATAGCGGGAGGGAAGAGACCCAGTACTTC,CASSHSGREETQYF
TRBV2,-,-,TRBJ2-3,TGTGCCAGCAGAACTACACGCACAGATACGCAGTATTTT,CASRTTRTDTQYF
TRBV4-2,TRBD2,-,TRBJ2-1,TGTGCCAGCAGCCACCCCCGGGCCTCGGGACTAGCGGGAGGGAGTTTGGATGAGCAGTTCTTC,CASSHPRASGLAGGSLDEQFF
TRBV3-1/TRBV3-2,TRBD2,-,TRBJ2-7,TGTGCCAGCAGCCTGGGACTAGCGGGAGTCTACGAGCAGTACTTC,CASSLGLAGVYEQYF
TRBV6-6,TRBD1,-,TRBJ1-4,TGTGCCAGCAGTCAACAGGGGGCGGATGAAAAACTGTTTTTT,CASSQQGADEKLFF
TRBV29-1,TRBD1,-,TRBJ2-7,TGCAGCGCCTTACCGGGACAGGGTCGCGAGCAGTACTTC,CSALPGQGREQYF
TRBV7-2,TRBD2,once,TRBJ2-7,TGTGCCAGCAGCTTAGGGGGCCTAGCGGGGAACGAGCAGTACTTC,CASSLGGLAGNEQYF
TRBV21-1,-,few,TRBJ1-5,TGTGCCAGCAGCATAGTCCGCCAGGGGCAGCCCCAGCATTTT,CASSIVRQGQPQHF
TRBV9,-,-,TRBJ1-3,TGTGCCAGCAGCGCGAGGCCCGAAAAAAACACCATATATTTT,CASSARPEKNTIYF
TRBV18,-,-,TRBJ1-2,TGTGCCAGCTCACCACCCCCAGGGATTAACTATGGCTACACCTTC,CASSPPPGINYGYTF
TRBV5-1,-,-,TRBJ2-4,TGCGCCAGCAGCTTGGCCAGGTCCCCCGAAAACATTCAGTACTTC,CASSLARSPENIQYF